This T cell receptor beta chain stems from a study of blood T cell repertoires in COVID-19. Across the whole study: Among Cohort 3 donors, those recovered had two negative PCRs, clearance, or symptom resolution.

CDR3 size: 14 residues. V lost 7 bases and J lost 0; bases outside the gene matches: 6. Germline V gene sequence: CDR1 MNHEY, CDR2 SVGAGI. As processed by the authors: Cell counts per sample came from amplifying reference gene primers. The repertoire was sequenced with immunoSEQ multiplex PCR; TCRdb's copy has only in-frame clones and lacks some. V and J calls and clone size are given by that table; D and trimming were obtained from the DNA. The repertoire consists of around 200,000 clones, with about nine tenths occurring once and the leading ten covering about 3.1%. The TCR was taken from a woman aged 45-59 years in a cohort exposed to, infected with or recovered from COVID-19 (not recorded which). The sequencing sample was made of PBMCs or T cells enriched from blood (not recorded which). J is TRBJ2-7 and V is TRBV6-5, with 7 bases fitting TRBD1. The CDR3 DNA is TGTGCCAGCACCCTCTGGGACAGCTCCTACGAGCAGTACTTC. Translation gives CASTLWDSSYEQYF.